This T cell receptor (beta chain) comes out of a study of neurological immune-mediated disorders. Study-wide points: TCR-beta repertoires seemed private in all groups, with no expanded CDR3 amino acid sequences shared. The highest TCR clonal expansion occurred in HTLV-1-associated myelopathy; multiple sclerosis fell below healthy controls.

The cDNA was synthesized by means of template-switch 5'RACE, which was carried out with 10-nucleotide random UMIs. Over 160 million TCR-beta sequences from 15-18 subjects were obtained in each sequencing run. Each CDR3 protein gets one entry after TCRdb re-called the 5' RACE reads with MiXCR. The data show about 44,000 distinct CDR3 sequences, with approximately 21% seen just once and about 4.5% held by the top ten. CDR1 and CDR2 (germline): SGHRS, YFSETQ. The CDR3 length is 15 residues. Between the trimmed V and J ends, which lost 0 bases and 3 bases, there was a span of 12 bases. The time point is: technical triplicate 3. Turning to this clonotype: Its antigen is not identified.

The material sequenced was PBMCs. The clonotype comes from a man aged 55 to 70 with HTLV-1-associated myelopathy (HAM/TSP). This chain joins TRBV5-1 and TRBJ1-1; TRBD1 might be the D (6 bases). As DNA, the CDR3 is TGCGCCAGCAGCTTGGGCGGGGGCCTGGACACTGAAGCTTTCTTT. Amino acids: CASSLGGGLDTEAFF. The whole variable domain, filled in from reference TRBV5-1 and TRBJ1-1, reads KAGVTQTPRYLIKTRGQQVTLSCSPISGHRSVSWYQQTPGQGLQFLFEYFSETQRNKGNFPGRFSGRQFSNSRSEMNVSTLELGDSALYLCASSLGGGLDTEAFFGQGTRLTVV.